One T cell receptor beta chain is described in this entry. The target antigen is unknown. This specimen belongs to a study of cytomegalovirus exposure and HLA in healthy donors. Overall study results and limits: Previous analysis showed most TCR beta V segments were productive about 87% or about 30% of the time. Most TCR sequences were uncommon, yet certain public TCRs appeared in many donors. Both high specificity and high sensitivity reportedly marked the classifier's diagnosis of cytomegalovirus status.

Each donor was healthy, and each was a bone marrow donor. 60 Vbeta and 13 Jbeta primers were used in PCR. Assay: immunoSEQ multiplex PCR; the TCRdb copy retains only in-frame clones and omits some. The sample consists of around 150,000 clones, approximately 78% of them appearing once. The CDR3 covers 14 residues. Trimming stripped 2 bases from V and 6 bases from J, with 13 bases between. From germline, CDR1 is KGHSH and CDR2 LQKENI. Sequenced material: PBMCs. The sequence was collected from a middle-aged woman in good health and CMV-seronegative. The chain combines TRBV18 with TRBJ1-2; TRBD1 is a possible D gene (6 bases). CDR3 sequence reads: CASSPTGGQNGYTF. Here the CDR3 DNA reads TGTGCCAGCTCACCAACGGGGGGGCAGAATGGCTACACCTTC.